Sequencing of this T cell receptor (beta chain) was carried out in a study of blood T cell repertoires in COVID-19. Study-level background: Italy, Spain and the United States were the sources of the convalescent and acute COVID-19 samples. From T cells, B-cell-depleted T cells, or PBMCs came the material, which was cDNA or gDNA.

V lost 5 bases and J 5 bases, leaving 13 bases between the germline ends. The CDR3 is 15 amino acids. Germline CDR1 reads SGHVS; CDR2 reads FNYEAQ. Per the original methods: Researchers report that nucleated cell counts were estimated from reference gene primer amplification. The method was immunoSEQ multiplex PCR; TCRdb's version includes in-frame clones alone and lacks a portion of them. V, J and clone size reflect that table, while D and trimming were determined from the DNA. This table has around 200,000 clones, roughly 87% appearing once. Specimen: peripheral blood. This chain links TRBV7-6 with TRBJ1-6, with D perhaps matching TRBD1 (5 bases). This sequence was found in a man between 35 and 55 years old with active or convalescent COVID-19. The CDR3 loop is CASSPRGGDNSPLHF. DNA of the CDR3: TGTGCCAGCAGCCCCCGGGGAGGGGATAATTCACCCCTCCACTTT.